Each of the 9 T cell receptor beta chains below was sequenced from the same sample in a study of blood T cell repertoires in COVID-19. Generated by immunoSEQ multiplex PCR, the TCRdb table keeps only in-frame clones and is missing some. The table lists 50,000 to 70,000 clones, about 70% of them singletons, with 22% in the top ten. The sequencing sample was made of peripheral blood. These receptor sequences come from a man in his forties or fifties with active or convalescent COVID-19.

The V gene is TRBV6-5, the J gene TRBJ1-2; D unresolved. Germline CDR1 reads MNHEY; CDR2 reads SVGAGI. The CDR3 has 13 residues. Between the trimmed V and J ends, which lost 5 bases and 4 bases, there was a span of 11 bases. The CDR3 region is CASSPLGGYGYTF. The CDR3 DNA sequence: TGTGCCAGCAGTCCCCTGGGAGGCTATGGCTACACCTTC.

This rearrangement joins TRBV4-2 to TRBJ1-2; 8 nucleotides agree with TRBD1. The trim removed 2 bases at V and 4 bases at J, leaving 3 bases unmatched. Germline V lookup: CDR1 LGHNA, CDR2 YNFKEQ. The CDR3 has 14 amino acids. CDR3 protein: CASSQPGQGYGYTF. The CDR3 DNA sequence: TGTGCCAGCAGCCAACCCGGACAGGGCTATGGCTACACCTTC.

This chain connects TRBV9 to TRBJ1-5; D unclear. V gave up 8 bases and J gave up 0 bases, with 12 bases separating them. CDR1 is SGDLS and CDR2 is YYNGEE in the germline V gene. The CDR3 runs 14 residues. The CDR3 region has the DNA TGTGCCAGGGCGGGCGGTTTTAGCAATCAGCCCCAGCATTTT. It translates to CARAGGFSNQPQHF.

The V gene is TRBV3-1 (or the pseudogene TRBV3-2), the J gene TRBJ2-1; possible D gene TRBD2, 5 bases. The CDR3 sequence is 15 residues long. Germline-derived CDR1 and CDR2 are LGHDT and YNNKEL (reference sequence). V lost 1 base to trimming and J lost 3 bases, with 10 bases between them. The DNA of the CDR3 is TGTGCCAGCAGCCAAGCGCTAGCAGTCTACAATGAGCAGTTCTTC. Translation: CASSQALAVYNEQFF.

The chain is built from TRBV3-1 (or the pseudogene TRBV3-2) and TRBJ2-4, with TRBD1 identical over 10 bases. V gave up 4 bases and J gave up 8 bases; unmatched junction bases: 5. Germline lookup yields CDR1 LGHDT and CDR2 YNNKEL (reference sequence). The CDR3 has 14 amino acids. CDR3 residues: CASSRGDRGDIQYF. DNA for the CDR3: TGTGCCAGCAGCCGAGGGGACAGGGGAGACATTCAGTACTTC.

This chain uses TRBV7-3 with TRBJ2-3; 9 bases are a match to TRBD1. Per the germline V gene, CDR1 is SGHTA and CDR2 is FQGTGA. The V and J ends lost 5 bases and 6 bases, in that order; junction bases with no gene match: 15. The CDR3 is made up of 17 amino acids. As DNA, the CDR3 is TGTGCCAGCAGCGGCTTTCCGGGACAGGGATTATCCGATACGCAGTATTTT. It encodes CASSGFPGQGLSDTQYF.

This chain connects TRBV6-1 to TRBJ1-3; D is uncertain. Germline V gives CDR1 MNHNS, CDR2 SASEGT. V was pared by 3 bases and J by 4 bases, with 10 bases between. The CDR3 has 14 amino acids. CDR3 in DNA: TGTGCCAGCAGTGATGGGCCGGGGGGAAACACCATATATTTT. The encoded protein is CASSDGPGGNTIYF.

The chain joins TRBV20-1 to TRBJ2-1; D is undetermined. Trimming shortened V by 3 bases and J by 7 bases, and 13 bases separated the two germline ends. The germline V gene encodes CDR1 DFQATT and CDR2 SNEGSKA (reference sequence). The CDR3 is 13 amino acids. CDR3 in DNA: TGCAGTGCTAGTCGAGCCCCGAGGAATGAGCAGTTCTTC. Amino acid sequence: CSASRAPRNEQFF.

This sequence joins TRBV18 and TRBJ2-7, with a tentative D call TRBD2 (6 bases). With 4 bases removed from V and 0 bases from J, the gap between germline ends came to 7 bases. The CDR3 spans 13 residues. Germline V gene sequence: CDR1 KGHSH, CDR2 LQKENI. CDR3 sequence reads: CASSRGVSYEQYF. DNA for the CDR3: TGTGCCAGCTCACGGGGGGTCTCCTACGAGCAGTACTTC.